The next 4 T cell receptor beta chains were all read from a single sample in a study of cytomegalovirus exposure and HLA in healthy donors (dated by TCRdb to 2015 to 2018). Preparation of the library involved the immunoSEQ multiplex PCR assay. For the multiplex PCR, a mixture combining 60 forward primers for TCR Vbeta segments and 13 reverse primers for TCR Jbeta segments was used. The table comes from immuneACCESS by way of TCRdb, which keeps in-frame sequences with V and J called. Part of the clones is missing from these tables; in studies checked, under half for an unresolved V gene and the rest for unknown reasons. The sample records about 140,000 clones, 65% to 85% of which are singletons. About 0.91% of the sample is held by the ten biggest clonotypes. Input material: PBMCs. These receptors all come from a man younger than 30 in good health and CMV-seronegative.

The chain combines TRBV14 with TRBJ1-1; no clear D. V dropped 4 bases and J dropped 2 bases, with 8 bases sitting between them. The CDR3 has 13 amino acids. The V gene's germline CDR1 is SGHDN and CDR2 FVKESK. DNA for the CDR3: TGTGCCAGCAGCCGCGGGAAAAACACTGAAGCTTTCTTT. It yields the protein CASSRGKNTEAFF.

The chain couples TRBV10-3 to TRBJ1-2; D gene ambiguous. The CDR3 is 15 residues long. Germline values: CDR1 ENHRY, CDR2 SYGVKD. The V end lost 0 bases, the J end lost 0 bases, and 8 bases lay between the germline ends. The DNA of the CDR3 is TGTGCCATCAGTGAGTCTGGCTCAGCTAACTATGGCTACACCTTC. It specifies CAISESGSANYGYTF.

The rearrangement uses TRBV6-6 and TRBJ2-7; 10 nucleotides agree with TRBD1. With 6 bases clipped from V and 4 bases from J, the junction kept 9 bases outside the gene matches. Per the germline V gene, CDR1 is MNHNY and CDR2 is SVGAGI (reference sequence). The CDR3 is 15 amino acids. Here the CDR3 reads CASRLRDRGVYEQYF. The CDR3 DNA reads as TGTGCCAGCAGATTAAGGGACAGGGGAGTTTACGAGCAGTACTTC.

The rearrangement uses TRBV18 and TRBJ1-2, with 7 bases that match TRBD1. This CDR3 spans 14 amino acids. V lost 5 bases, J lost 7 bases, and 10 bases stayed unmatched. The V gene's germline CDR1 is KGHSH and CDR2 LQKENI. CDR3 in amino acids: CASSETGVLGGYTF. CDR3 DNA: TGTGCCAGCTCAGAAACAGGGGTTCTCGGTGGCTACACCTTC.